This T cell receptor beta chain was documented in a study of tumor and adjacent non-tumor tissue in lung cancer. Study context: Stage I to III disease affected about ten men and 5 women aged about 30 to 76.

No cell sorting was done before RNA was extracted from the tissue. TCRbeta libraries were built with three rounds of nested PCR, modified from ARM-PCR. From the multiplex PCR reads, TCRdb called clonotypes with MiXCR, one entry per CDR3 protein. The sample includes under 150,000 distinct CDR3 sequences, approximately 66% of them seen just once. As concerns this clonotype: Its matching antigen is unknown.

The CDR3 consists of 14 residues. CDR1 and CDR2 (germline): MNHNS, SASEGT. The V gene lost 1 base and the J gene lost 2 bases, with 9 bases spanning the gap. Whole-study findings and limits: Patients with more diverse tumor TCRs had worse survival. Normal lung showed higher cumulative top 100 clone frequency than tumor.

Sequenced sample: lung tumor tissue. The chain is built from TRBV6-1 and TRBJ2-7, with D perhaps TRBD2 (6 bases). This receptor was taken from a man aged 55 to 70 with small cell lung cancer. For the CDR3, the DNA is TGTGCCAGCAGTGAAGGAGGAGGGACCTACGAGCAGTACTTC. This sequence encodes CASSEGGGTYEQYF.